The 9 T cell receptor beta chains presented below share a single source sample, sequenced in a study of blood T cell repertoires in COVID-19. The assay was immunoSEQ multiplex PCR, and TCRdb's table has in-frame clones only and misses some. The table records about 140,000 clones, roughly four fifths of them present only once. Sequencing was performed on peripheral blood. The receptor set was obtained from a woman of 80 years or more with active or convalescent COVID-19.

The V call is TRBV5-6, the J call TRBJ2-7, with D unclear. Trimming pared 2 bases from V and 0 bases from J, leaving 15 bases between. CDR1 SGHDT and CDR2 YYEEEE come from the germline V gene. CDR3 size: 16 residues. In DNA form, the CDR3 reads TGTGCCAGCAGCTTTCTTCTGTGGTCGAGCTCCTACGAGCAGTACTTC. Residues: CASSFLLWSSSYEQYF.

The genes are TRBV27 and TRBJ2-3; D not certain. CDR1 and CDR2 from the germline V gene are MNHEY and SMNVEV (reference sequence). The CDR3 is 14 residues long. The ends were cut back, 5 bases at V and 5 bases at J, with 14 bases in the middle. This CDR3 is CASSPPKMRDTQYF. The CDR3 region has the DNA TGTGCCAGCAGTCCTCCGAAAATGAGAGATACGCAGTATTTT.

This clone showed up just a few times. The chain uses TRBV5-1 and TRBJ2-1, with 9 positions matching TRBD1. V dropped 3 bases and J dropped 7; count of bases not matched to a gene: 11. Germline loops: CDR1 SGHRS, CDR2 YFSETQ. CDR3 length equals 16 residues. The CDR3 sequence: CASSSSGQGSSNEQFF. CDR3 DNA: TGCGCCAGCAGCTCCTCCGGACAGGGGAGTTCTAATGAGCAGTTCTTC.

J is TRBJ2-1 and V is TRBV3-1 (or the pseudogene TRBV3-2); TRBD2 matches at 10 bases. CDR1 is LGHDT and CDR2 is YNNKEL in the germline V gene (reference sequence). The CDR3 contains 18 residues. The V gene end was trimmed by 0 bases and the J gene end by 0 bases; junction bases not matched to a gene: 5. This CDR3 is CASSQDRKRGGSYNEQFF. CDR3 nucleotide sequence: TGTGCCAGCAGCCAAGATCGGAAGCGGGGGGGCTCCTACAATGAGCAGTTCTTC.

This clone has only one observation. The chain carries TRBV28 and TRBJ1-2, with TRBD1 identical over 10 bases. This CDR3 comprises 16 residues. J gave up 3 bases and V 5 bases, and 9 bases lay outside the gene matches. Germline V lookup: CDR1 MDHEN, CDR2 SYDVKM. The CDR3 sequence is CASSGAGTGVYYGYTF. The CDR3 coding sequence is TGTGCCAGCAGTGGAGCCGGGACAGGGGTTTACTATGGCTACACCTTC.

This chain links TRBV24-1 with TRBJ2-5, with D possibly matching TRBD2 (6 bases). Trimming took off 5 bases at V and 5 bases at J, with 11 bases between the two ends. Per germline, CDR1 KGHDR and CDR2 SFDVKD. There are 13 residues in the CDR3. CDR3 sequence (DNA): TGTGCCACCAGTGCGGCGGGATGGGAGACCCAGTACTTC. Translating it yields CATSAAGWETQYF.

The chain carries TRBV7-6 and TRBJ2-5; possible D gene TRBD2, 5 bases. Trimming left V 6 bases short and J 7 bases short, with 21 bases between. This CDR3 has 15 residues. Germline CDR1 SGHVS, CDR2 FNYEAQ. The DNA for the CDR3 is TGTGCCAGCAGATCCTACTCCATGCAGGCGGGGACCCAGTACTTC. It is translated as CASRSYSMQAGTQYF.

J is TRBJ2-7 and V is TRBV4-2, with TRBD1 identical over 9 bases. Germline V CDR1 and CDR2: LGHNA, YNFKEQ. J lost 3 bases, V lost 0 bases, and 9 bases had no gene match. The CDR3 extends over 17 amino acids. The CDR3 region is CASSQDLRGQGGYEQYF. Written as DNA, the CDR3 is TGTGCCAGCAGCCAAGATCTTCGGGGACAGGGTGGCTACGAGCAGTACTTC.

The V call is TRBV29-1, the J call TRBJ1-1; 9 nucleotides align to TRBD1. CDR1 and CDR2 from the germline V gene are SQVTM and ANQGSEA. J lost 7 bases, V lost 6 bases, and 3 bases had no gene match. The CDR3 spans 11 residues. In nucleotides, the CDR3 is TGCAGCGTACAGGGGGCCGGTGAAGCTTTCTTT. It translates to CSVQGAGEAFF. Supplemented by reference TRBV29-1 and TRBJ1-1, the full variable domain reads SAVISQKPSRDICQRGTSLTIQCQVDSQVTMMFWYRQQPGQSLTLIATANQGSEATYESGFVIDKFPISRPNLTFSTLTVSNMSPEDSSIYLCSVQGAGEAFFGQGTRLTVV.